This T cell receptor beta chain was recorded in a study of T cells in Graves' hyperthyroidism and ophthalmopathy. In this sample, this clonotype turned up a few times. Antigen specificity is unknown. Amplification of TCR beta CDR3 regions was performed using RNA transcripts as template. When the TCR CDR3 underwent first-round RT-PCR, the HTBI primer set was used. A single record per CDR3 protein comes from TCRdb applying MiXCR to the multiplex PCR reads. The sample has 200,000 to 250,000 distinct CDR3 sequences, over 15% seen once. The CDR3 loop spans 14 amino acids. The germline CDR1 and CDR2 sequences are LNHDA and SQIVND (reference sequence). V lost 5 bases and J lost 1, with 11 bases in between. Findings and limits, study-wide: Before onset, by a median of around 6.4 months, the model predicted ophthalmopathy. A 13 V-J model separated ophthalmopathy from stable hyperthyroidism.

Investigators excluded patients with uncontrolled infection, other autoimmune disease, pregnancy or lactation. PBMCs came from more than 9 ml fresh peripheral blood. The chain combines TRBV19 with TRBJ1-1, with D maybe TRBD1 (5 bases). The sequence derives from a woman between 18 and 30 years old with Graves' ophthalmopathy. Sequencing used blood. This CDR3 is CASSLTVSNTEAFF. CDR3 in DNA: TGTGCCAGTAGTTTGACAGTGTCGAACACTGAAGCTTTCTTT.